This paragraph reports one TCR beta chain. Repertoires were generated with immunoSEQ multiplex PCR, while TCRdb's copy carries only in-frame clones and drops some. The sample has 40,000 to 65,000 clones; approximately 84% are singletons. The CDR3 runs to 13 residues. V lost 10 bases and J 2 bases, leaving 15 bases between the germline ends. From germline, CDR1 is MNHEY and CDR2 SVGAGI. This record comes from a study of T cell responses to AZD1222 COVID-19 vaccine. The rearrangement uses TRBV6-5 and TRBJ2-7, with D tentatively TRBD1 (5 bases). The specimen comprised peripheral blood, sampled on day 0 of AZD1222 vaccination. This sequence was found in an adult in good health. Written as DNA, the CDR3 is TGTGCCACCTTGACAGCCGCCACCTACGAGCAGTACTTC. This translates into CATLTAATYEQYF.